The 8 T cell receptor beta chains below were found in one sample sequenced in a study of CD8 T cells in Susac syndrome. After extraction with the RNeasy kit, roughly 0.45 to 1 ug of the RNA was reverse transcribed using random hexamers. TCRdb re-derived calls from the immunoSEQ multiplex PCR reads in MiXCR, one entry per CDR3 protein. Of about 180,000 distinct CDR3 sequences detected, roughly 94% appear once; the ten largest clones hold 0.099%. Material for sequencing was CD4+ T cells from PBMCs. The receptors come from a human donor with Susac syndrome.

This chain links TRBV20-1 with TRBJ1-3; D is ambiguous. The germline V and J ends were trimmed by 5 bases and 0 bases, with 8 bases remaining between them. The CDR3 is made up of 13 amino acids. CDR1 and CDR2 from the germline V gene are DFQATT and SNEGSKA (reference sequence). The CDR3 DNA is TGCAGTGCTCTAGACAACTCTGGAAACACCATATATTTT. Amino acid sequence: CSALDNSGNTIYF.

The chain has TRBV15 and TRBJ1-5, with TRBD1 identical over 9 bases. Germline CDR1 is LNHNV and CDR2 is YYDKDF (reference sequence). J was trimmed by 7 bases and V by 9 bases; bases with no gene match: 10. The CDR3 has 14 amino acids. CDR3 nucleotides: TGTGCCACTAATCAAAGGACAGGGGACCAGCCCCAGCATTTT. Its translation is CATNQRTGDQPQHF. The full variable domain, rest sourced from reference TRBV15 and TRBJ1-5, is DAMVIQNPRYQVTQFGKPVTLSCSQTLNHNVMYWYQQKSSQAPKLLFHYYDKDFNNEADTPDNFQSRRPNTSFCFLDIRSPGLGDTAMYLCATNQRTGDQPQHFGDGTRLSIL.

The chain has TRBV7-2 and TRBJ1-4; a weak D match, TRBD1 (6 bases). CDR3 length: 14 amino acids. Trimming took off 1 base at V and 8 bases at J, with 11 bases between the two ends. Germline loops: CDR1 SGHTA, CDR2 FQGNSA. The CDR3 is CASSLEGQGEKLFF. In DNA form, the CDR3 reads TGTGCCAGCAGCTTAGAGGGTCAGGGGGAAAAACTGTTTTTT.

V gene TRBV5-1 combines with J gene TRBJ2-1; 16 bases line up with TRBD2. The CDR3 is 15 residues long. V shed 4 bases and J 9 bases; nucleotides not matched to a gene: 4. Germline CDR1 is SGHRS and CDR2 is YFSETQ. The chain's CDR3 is CASSPGTSGRGEQFF. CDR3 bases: TGCGCCAGCAGCCCCGGGACTAGCGGGAGGGGTGAGCAGTTCTTC. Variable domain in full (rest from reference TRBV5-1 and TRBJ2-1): KAGVTQTPRYLIKTRGQQVTLSCSPISGHRSVSWYQQTPGQGLQFLFEYFSETQRNKGNFPGRFSGRQFSNSRSEMNVSTLELGDSALYLCASSPGTSGRGEQFFGPGTRLTVL.

In nucleotides, the CDR3 is TGCAGTGCTAGAGAAAGCTTGAGCGCAGATACGCAGTATTTT. This gives the protein CSARESLSADTQYF. This chain uses TRBV20-1 with TRBJ2-3, with no clear D. Germline CDR1 and CDR2: DFQATT and SNEGSKA (reference sequence). The CDR3 sequence is 14 residues long. Between the trimmed V and J ends, which lost 0 bases and 4 bases, there was a span of 11 bases.

The CDR3 is CSARQGSGNTIYF. DNA for the CDR3: TGCAGTGCTAGACAGGGCTCTGGAAACACCATATATTTT. The chain couples TRBV20-1 to TRBJ1-3; D might be TRBD1 (5 bases). The V and J ends lost 2 bases and 0 bases respectively, with 5 bases between them. The CDR3 has 13 residues. CDR1 is DFQATT, CDR2 SNEGSKA, per germline (reference sequence).

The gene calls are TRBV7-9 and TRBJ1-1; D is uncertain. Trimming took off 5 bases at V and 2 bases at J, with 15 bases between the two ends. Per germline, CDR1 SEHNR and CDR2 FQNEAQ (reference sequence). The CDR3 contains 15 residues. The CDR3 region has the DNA TGTGCCAGCAGCCCCCGAGGAGCAGCCAACACTGAAGCTTTCTTT. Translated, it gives CASSPRGAANTEAFF.

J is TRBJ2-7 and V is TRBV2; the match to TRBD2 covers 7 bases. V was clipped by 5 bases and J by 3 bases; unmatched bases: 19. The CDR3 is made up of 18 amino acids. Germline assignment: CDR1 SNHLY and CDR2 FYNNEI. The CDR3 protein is CASSRSAAGLADLYEQYF. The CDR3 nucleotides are TGTGCCAGCAGTAGGTCGGCGGCTGGGCTAGCGGATCTCTACGAGCAGTACTTC.